These 11 T cell receptor beta chains came from one sample sequenced in a study of CXCR3-negative and CXCR3-positive naive CD8 T cells. Researchers prepared the TRB cDNA libraries using 5' RACE with UMI labels. After re-calling the 5' RACE reads, TCRdb lists one entry per CDR3 protein, DNA absent. The sample holds some 64,000 distinct CDR3 sequences. No antigens are known for them. Study conclusions and caveats: Greater hydrophobicity was found in TRB CDR3s of CXCR3-positive naive cells than of CXCR3-negative naive cells.

Material: naive CXCR3+ CD8+ T cells from blood. The subset is: CD45RO-CCR7+CD27+CD95- naive CD8+ T cells expressing CXCR3 (TNR3+). These receptors came from a human donor in good health. Some clones in this sample may be carry-over from other donors' samples.

The V gene is TRBV7-9, the J gene TRBJ1-1. The CDR3 contains 12 residues. The germline gives CDR1 SEHNR, CDR2 FQNEAQ (reference sequence). This CDR3 is CASHTENTEAFF.

CDR3 in amino acids: CASSSRIRSSYEQYF. The V and J genes are TRBV28 and TRBJ2-7. CDR1 is MDHEN, CDR2 SYDVKM, per germline. This CDR3 region has 15 residues.

The V call is TRBV7-9, the J call TRBJ1-1; the TRBD1 assignment by TCRdb is unverifiable without DNA. The CDR3 consists of 12 residues. CDR1 is SEHNR and CDR2 is FQNEAQ in the germline V gene (reference sequence). CDR3: CASSWGGFEAFF.

The genes are TRBV5-5 and TRBJ2-5; TCRdb's assignment of TRBD2 cannot be checked, as there is no DNA. Germline CDR1 reads SGHKS; CDR2 reads YYEKEE (reference sequence). The CDR3 runs 15 residues. The CDR3 sequence: CASSLAIGEGETQYF.

The chain uses TRBV6-2 or TRBV6-3 and TRBJ2-7; absent DNA, TCRdb's TRBD1 call cannot be checked. CDR1 and CDR2 from the germline V gene are MNHEY and SVGEGT. The CDR3 has 12 residues. The CDR3 here is CASSPGGTEQYF.

The CDR3 here is CSARRQEDGYTF. V usage is TRBV20-1 and J usage is TRBJ1-2. There are 12 residues in the CDR3. Germline CDR1 and CDR2: DFQATT and SNEGSKA (reference sequence).

This chain joins TRBV6-2 or TRBV6-3 and TRBJ2-7; the D call from TCRdb, TRBD2, cannot be confirmed without DNA. Germline CDR1 reads MNHEY; CDR2 reads SVGEGT. The CDR3 runs 16 residues. CDR3: CASLGLAGAPGDEQYF.

This chain connects TRBV7-6 to TRBJ2-7; no DNA is available, so the TRBD2 call from TCRdb remains unchecked. This CDR3 spans 11 amino acids. The germline CDR1 and CDR2 sequences are SGHVS and FNYEAQ. The CDR3 spells CASTAGNEQYF.

V and J are TRBV9 and TRBJ2-7; TCRdb names TRBD1, which stays unverified in the absence of DNA. CDR1 is SGDLS and CDR2 is YYNGEE in the germline V gene. The CDR3 runs 15 residues. The CDR3 sequence is CASSEGQDRGYEQYF.

This chain links TRBV15 with TRBJ1-5. The germline V gene encodes CDR1 LNHNV and CDR2 YYDKDF (reference sequence). The CDR3 consists of 12 residues. This CDR3 is CAVRGYNQPQHF.

V usage is TRBV6-2 or TRBV6-3 and J usage is TRBJ2-1. Germline values: CDR1 MNHEY, CDR2 SVGEGT. The CDR3 runs to 15 residues. CDR3 protein: CASSETPDRSDEQFF.